This T cell receptor (beta chain) appears in the sequencing data of a study of control samples from healthy donors and cancer patients. Sequencing was performed with immunoSEQ multiplex PCR; in TCRdb, only in-frame clones are kept and a portion is missing. The data contain over 110,000 clones, less than 90% of them seen just once; the ten biggest clones take up roughly 8.7%. Germline loops: CDR1 GTSNPN, CDR2 SVGIG (reference sequence). J was trimmed by 3 bases and V by 0 bases; bases with no gene match: 8. The CDR3 is 16 residues long. The chain carries TRBV30 and TRBJ1-2; TRBD1 aligns across 9 bases. The receptor was derived from a woman in her twenties or thirties in good health. Sample: blood. CDR3 nucleotides: TGTGCCTGGAGTGTAGGCTGGACAGGGGCCGACTATGGCTACACCTTC. This encodes CAWSVGWTGADYGYTF.